Below, 8 T cell receptor delta chains from the same sample are listed, as sequenced in a study of gammadelta T cells in human blood. TCRdb re-processed the RT-PCR reads via CATT. Of 1,500 to 2,000 delta-chain clones listed, 6.5% are singletons. Sequencing input: non-Vgamma9Vdelta2 gamma-delta T cells from fetal blood. These receptor sequences come from a human fetus.

This clone counts as large. The chain uses TRAV38-2/DV8 and TRDJ1; 10 bases match TRDD3. Germline V CDR1 and CDR2: TSESDYY, QEAYKQQN. This CDR3 spans 12 amino acids. V lost 6 bases to trimming and J lost 4 bases; unmatched junction nucleotides: 0. The CDR3 DNA reads as TGTGCTTATACTGGGGGATACGATAAACTCATCTTT. Encoded protein: CAYTGGYDKLIF.

Turning to this clone: A junction boundary mismatches the germline segment, possibly from a read error. This chain connects TRDV1 to TRDJ3; the D is unclear. The J gene, missing from TCRdb, was assigned here through DNA to germline matching. Germline V gene sequence: CDR1 TSWWSYY, CDR2 QGS. The CDR3 is 19 residues long. The CDR3: CALGEREGLSSWYTRQMFF. CDR3 nucleotides: TGTGCTCTTGGGGAAAGGGAGGGCCTTAGCTCCTGGTACACCCGACAGATGTTTTTC.

By sample fraction, this clone is medium-sized. The chain joins TRDV1 to TRDJ3, with TRDD3 identical over 10 bases. Germline assignment: CDR1 TSWWSYY and CDR2 QGS. This CDR3 is built from 19 residues. The ends lost 2 bases at V and 5 bases at J; junction bases unmatched: 9. CDR3 in DNA: TGTGCTCTTGGGGAATGGCCACTGGGGGATCCCCGGGACACCCGACAGATGTTTTTC. Its translation: CALGEWPLGDPRDTRQMFF.

By share, this clone counts as large. This chain uses TRDV2 with TRDJ1, with D possibly TRDD3 on 6 matching bases. The CDR3 has 15 amino acids. V shed 5 bases and J shed 0 bases, with 15 bases lying between them. Germline loops: CDR1 GEAIGNYY, CDR2 EKD. For the CDR3, the DNA is TGTGCCTGTGCCCCTACTGGGAAGTACACCGATAAACTCATCTTT. It encodes CACAPTGKYTDKLIF.

This clone is large (0.1 to 1%) in the sample. V usage is TRDV1 and J usage is TRDJ2, with D hard to call. The germline V gene has CDR1 TSWWSYY and CDR2 QGS. V gave up 3 bases and J gave up 0 bases, with 8 bases separating them. There are 15 residues in the CDR3. In nucleotides, the CDR3 is TGTGCTCTTGGGGACTCCTTTCCTTTGACAGCACAACTCTTCTTT. Its protein is CALGDSFPLTAQLFF.

This clone was recorded a few times. The chain has TRDV1 and TRDJ1; the match to TRDD3 covers 11 bases. After removal of 5 bases from V and 8 bases from J, the junction contained 16 bases not matched to a gene. Germline CDR1 and CDR2: TSWWSYY and QGS. The CDR3 is 17 amino acids. For the CDR3, the DNA is TGTGCTCTTGGGACCTCCTTCATAGACTGGGGGATAAGGAAACTCATCTTT. It codes for CALGTSFIDWGIRKLIF.

This clone counts as medium-sized. Distinct nucleotide sequences in the sample also encode this CDR3. The V gene was left uncalled, and the J gene is TRDJ3; no check of the table's D call, TRDD3, against the DNA was made. The CDR3 is 17 amino acids. The CDR3 DNA reads TGTGCTGTGGCTGGGGGATACGTCCCCTGGGACACCCGACAGATGTTTTTC. Translation: CAVAGGYVPWDTRQMFF.

By its share, this clone is medium-sized (0.01 to 0.1%). The rearrangement joins TRDV1 to TRDJ1; 9 bases match TRDD3. Germline assignment: CDR1 TSWWSYY and CDR2 QGS. The CDR3 is 21 amino acids. The V segment lost 0 bases and the J segment 1 base; nucleotides outside the gene matches: 18. The CDR3 loop reads CALGELKTSLLGEGGTDKLIF. The CDR3 DNA follows: TGTGCTCTTGGGGAACTGAAAACCTCTCTACTGGGGGAAGGAGGCACCGATAAACTCATCTTT.